Shown below are 14 T cell receptor beta chains from a single sample sequenced in a study of shared clonotypes between healthy human individuals. CD45RO-negative CD8 cells positively selected for CCR7 made up the naive population, which excluded terminally differentiated effector memory CD45RA+ cells. TCRdb keeps only in-frame clones here, not all; method: immunoSEQ multiplex PCR. This sample has around 2,100,000 clones; less than 95% occur once, and the top ten carry roughly 1.2%. Sequencing was carried out using naive CD8+ T cells sorted from blood. These TCRs come from a man younger than 30 in good health.

The chain recombines TRBV29-1 with TRBJ2-1; maybe TRBD2 (5 bases). V dropped 0 bases and J dropped 5 bases, with 17 bases sitting between them. CDR1 SQVTM and CDR2 ANQGSEA come from the germline V gene. The CDR3 has 16 amino acids. The CDR3 here is CSVEDSGMGSHNEQFF. The CDR3 DNA follows: TGCAGCGTTGAAGATTCCGGGATGGGGTCTCACAATGAGCAGTTCTTC.

This chain links TRBV28 with TRBJ2-3; 7 bases align to TRBD2. Per germline, CDR1 MDHEN and CDR2 SYDVKM. After removal of 2 bases from V and 2 bases from J, the junction contained 4 bases not matched to a gene. CDR3 length: 15 residues. CDR3 bases: TGTGCCAGCAGTTTAAGCGGGGATTACACAGATACGCAGTATTTT. Protein product: CASSLSGDYTDTQYF.

The chain carries TRBV15 and TRBJ2-1, with D possibly matching TRBD2 (7 bases). With 5 bases removed from V and 2 bases from J, the gap between germline ends came to 13 bases. Looked up from germline, CDR1 is LNHNV and CDR2 is YYDKDF (reference sequence). CDR3 size: 15 residues. The DNA of the CDR3 is TGTGCCACCAGCCAAGGGGGGGCACCCTACAATGAGCAGTTCTTC. This codes for CATSQGGAPYNEQFF.

The table lists this clone with a count of one. The sample has other DNA sequences that encode this CDR3 too. The CDR3 is CASTPGQGYEQYF. Here the CDR3 DNA reads TGTGCCAGCACTCCAGGACAGGGCTACGAGCAGTACTTC. J is TRBJ2-7 and V is TRBV2, with 8 positions matching TRBD1. The CDR3 spans 13 residues. Germline CDR1 is SNHLY and CDR2 is FYNNEI. V lost 7 bases to trimming and J lost 3 bases; unmatched junction nucleotides: 5.

The genes are TRBV15 and TRBJ1-2; 10 bases match TRBD1. With 3 bases clipped from V and 2 bases from J, the junction kept 3 bases outside the gene matches. The CDR3 length is 15 residues. The germline V gene encodes CDR1 LNHNV and CDR2 YYDKDF (reference sequence). CDR3 region: CATSRGQGTNYGYTF. The CDR3 nucleotides are TGTGCCACCAGCAGGGGACAGGGGACGAACTATGGCTACACCTTC.

This chain joins TRBV6-6 and TRBJ2-1; 12 positions match TRBD2. This CDR3 is 16 amino acids long. The junction had 5 bases not matched to a gene; V was cut back by 2 bases and J by 6 bases. In germline, CDR1 is MNHNY, CDR2 SVGAGI (reference sequence). The CDR3 DNA reads TGTGCCAGCAGTTACGGGCTAGCGGGGGGGACCAATGAGCAGTTCTTC. Its protein is CASSYGLAGGTNEQFF.

The rearrangement uses TRBV9 and TRBJ1-2, with 8 positions matching TRBD1. CDR1 SGDLS and CDR2 YYNGEE come from the germline V gene. V trimming: 4 bases; J trimming: 3 bases; junction bases outside the gene matches: 8. The CDR3 is 15 amino acids. The CDR3 loop reads CASSPRTGMDYGYTF. CDR3 bases: TGTGCCAGCAGCCCACGGACAGGGATGGACTATGGCTACACCTTC.

This chain connects TRBV4-2 to TRBJ2-3; the D is unclear. The germline V and J ends were trimmed by 0 bases and 2 bases, with 6 bases remaining between them. The CDR3 has 14 residues. Germline assignment: CDR1 LGHNA and CDR2 YNFKEQ. The CDR3, as DNA: TGTGCCAGCAGCCAAGAAAGGAACACAGATACGCAGTATTTT. This sequence encodes CASSQERNTDTQYF.

The gene calls are TRBV7-9 and TRBJ2-5; unclear D gene. CDR1 SEHNR and CDR2 FQNEAQ come from the germline V gene (reference sequence). V dropped 2 bases and J dropped 1 base, with 8 bases sitting between them. The CDR3 has 14 amino acids. The CDR3 DNA reads as TGTGCCAGCAGCTTATTCCGGGTCCAAGAGACCCAGTACTTC. It translates to CASSLFRVQETQYF.

This rearrangement joins TRBV4-3 to TRBJ2-1, with TRBD2 as a possible D gene (6 bases). The CDR3 sequence is 16 residues long. Trimming removed 3 bases at V and 7 bases at J, with 19 bases between. Germline CDR1 and CDR2: LGHNA and YSLEER. CDR3 protein: CASSHVRDSRRNEQFF. CDR3 DNA: TGCGCCAGCAGCCATGTCCGGGACTCGCGTCGGAATGAGCAGTTCTTC.

The chain employs TRBV2 and TRBJ2-3; TRBD2 aligns across 7 bases. Germline V gives CDR1 SNHLY, CDR2 FYNNEI. Unmatched junction bases numbered 14, after V lost 8 bases and J lost 0 bases. The CDR3 has 17 residues. The CDR3 DNA reads TGTGCCAGCGAAAGTGGATGGTCTAGCGGTAGCACAGATACGCAGTATTTT. This translates into CASESGWSSGSTDTQYF.

The rearrangement joins TRBV9 to TRBJ1-2, with D hard to call. Germline V lookup: CDR1 SGDLS, CDR2 YYNGEE. Trimming cost V 4 bases and J 8 bases, with 18 bases left between them. The CDR3 has 14 residues. The CDR3 DNA follows: TGTGCCAGCAGCCTCAGCGGAGGTTCGGTAGGCTACACCTTC. Encoded protein: CASSLSGGSVGYTF.

The V and J genes are TRBV7-9 and TRBJ1-6; 11 bases are shared with TRBD1. V was clipped by 4 bases and J by 9 bases; unmatched bases: 14. The CDR3 is 18 residues long. Germline values: CDR1 SEHNR, CDR2 FQNEAQ (reference sequence). The CDR3 region has the DNA TGTGCCAGCAGCTCGTCCGGGACAGGGGGTGGAAAAGGTTCACCCCTCCACTTT. Translation gives CASSSSGTGGGKGSPLHF.

V usage is TRBV9 and J usage is TRBJ2-1; 12 nucleotides agree with TRBD2. CDR3 length equals 13 residues. The V gene end was trimmed by 5 bases and the J gene end by 7 bases; junction bases not matched to a gene: 1. Germline lookup yields CDR1 SGDLS and CDR2 YYNGEE. CDR3 nucleotide sequence: TGTGCCAGCAGTACTAGCGGGGGGAATGAGCAGTTCTTC. This translates into CASSTSGGNEQFF.